The sequence of this TCR beta chain was determined in a study of blood T cells in healthy people across ages (dated by TCRdb to between 2014 and 2017). For the study in its entirety: In model experiments, template switching captured about one uniquely barcoded TCR beta cDNA molecule for every two T cells. The study measured age-related changes in TCR beta repertoire diversity using deep sequencing normalized with unique cDNA molecular identifiers. The donors were split into four age groups: young (average about 16 years), middle-aged (nearly 40), aged (62) and long-lived (over 75). Donors of different ages were randomly distributed across sequencing lanes to avoid experimental bias. Two additional independent replicas of 1 million unique cDNA reads from the same blood draw were analyzed for two donors (one aged 18 to 30 and one aged 80 or older).

Donors were a few dozen systemically healthy Caucasian individuals from Russia aged roughly 6 to 95 years. Each donor gave about 10 milliliters of peripheral blood, drawn into EDTA-treated Vacutainer tubes. Ficoll-Paque density-gradient centrifugation was used to isolate PBMCs, with at least 7 million per sample. Trizol reagent was used to extract total RNA from the PBMCs, yielding at least 5 micrograms per sample. For every donor, flow cytometry on a PBMC aliquot measured the percentage of naive CD45RAhigh/CD27high T cells. This clonotype has a handful of counts. Which antigen it targets is not known. No per-base quality is available; no much larger clone lies one base away. Overall study outcomes, separate from this receptor: Observed TCR beta diversity correlated strongly with the percentage of naive T cells measured by flow cytometry. Because donor CMV infection status was unknown, age-related changes in expanded clonotypes were potentially confounded. The long-lived group showed more naive CD4+ T cells, fewer expanded clones and increased TCR diversity than the aged group, suggesting age selection. Conclusive comparison of naive and antigen-experienced compartments was prevented by the profiling of bulk unsorted PBMCs. Total diversity estimates from one million sequenced T cells were considered lower bounds and underestimates. Observed TCR beta diversity per million T cells fell roughly linearly with age, and a significant reduction was already apparent by age about 36.

The protocol used for the library was 5' RACE. A second PCR of about 7 to 12 cycles was performed with a sample-barcoded 5' primer and a J-beta primer mix. Each TCR beta cDNA molecule received a unique molecular identifier from a template-switch 5' adaptor carrying 12 random nucleotides. Each sample yielded at least 3 million CDR3-containing paired-end reads. All of the RNA was converted into first-strand cDNA using the Mint cDNA synthesis kit, with a TRBC-specific oligonucleotide serving as the primer. After uracil-DNA glycosylase treatment, a first 18-cycle PCR used universal primers M1SS and BC2_uni_R on all cDNA. The paper's processing steps were these. Normalization of each sample was performed by random selection of 1 million high-quality reads, each carrying a distinct molecular identifier. Reads with shared molecular identifiers were discarded instead of being binned into consensus sequences. MiTCR, run with a Q25 quality threshold and the strictest error-elimination algorithm, handled CDR3 identification, clonotype clustering and error correction. A nonparametric unseen species model with Euler transformation was used to estimate lower-bound total TCR beta diversity. TCRdb applied fastp at Q25 and MiXCR to the public reads, then kept only in-frame beta chains. Rows matching on CDR3 protein sequence are summarized as one entry with the most common DNA and genes. TCRdb's processing, not the authors', yielded these V and J calls. The sample records 1,800,000 or so distinct CDR3 sequences, 39% of which are singletons. The ten largest clones add up to approximately 22% of the sample.

The sequenced material came from blood. The clonotype originates from a human donor in good health.

The DNA sequence is TGTGCCAGCAGCCCCGCACTAGCGGGGGCCAATGAGCAGTTCTTC. It codes for CASSPALAGANEQFF. The sequence links TRBV28 to TRBJ2-1, with 11 bases in between that match TRBD2. The germline V gene yields MDHEN for CDR1 and SYDVKM for CDR2. The CDR3 holds 15 amino acids from the cysteine to the phenylalanine. Only the CDR3 region is kept as DNA, spanning 45 bases read in frame from base 1. At the junction V is shortened by 6 bases and J by 6 bases; bases outside the gene matches: 7.